In this sample, the clone carrying this T cell receptor beta chain turned up once. Its antigen is as yet unknown. Extraction of RNA preceded its reverse transcription into cDNA, which served as the sequencing template. The data were produced by immunoSEQ multiplex PCR, yet TCRdb's version contains in-frame clones alone and is incomplete. The table lists around 250,000 clones, 67% of them singletons. The data derive from a study of CD8+ T cells in alopecia areata. Study-wide context: Treatment of the treated patients consisted of oral tofacitinib, 5 to 10 mg twice daily. The study gave tofacitinib for 6 to 18 months, then 6 months off drug.

Specimens obtained from alopecia areata patients comprised lesional scalp punch biopsies and peripheral blood. Study outcomes and limitations: Clonality in lesional scalp, especially alopecia totalis/universalis, exceeded that of normal scalp.

The V end was cut by 5 bases, the J end by 2 bases, with 10 bases between. CDR1 MNHEY and CDR2 SMNVEV come from the germline V gene (reference sequence). The length of the CDR3 is 13 residues. This clonotype was sampled from a human donor with alopecia areata. Source: CD4+ T cells sorted from blood, taken at week 0. The chain couples TRBV27 to TRBJ2-7; possible D gene TRBD1, 6 bases. In DNA, the CDR3 is TGTGCCAGCAGTCCCGGGACACCCTACGAGCAGTACTTC. Its translation: CASSPGTPYEQYF.